Below are 11 T cell receptor beta chains sequenced from a single sample in a study of T-cell memory formation after mild COVID-19. TCRdb reanalysed the 5' RACE reads using MiXCR and keeps one entry per CDR3 protein. Of more than 85,000 distinct CDR3 sequences listed, around 10% are singletons. The sample consisted of PBMCs or a T cell subset sorted from them (not recorded which). These receptors were taken from a man aged 18 to 30 who had mild COVID-19 (a few samples of this study predate the infection). Cell type and time point are not known.

This clonotype was seen only a few times. CDR3 in DNA: TGTGCCAGCAGTTACAGCGGACAGCCCCAGCATTTT. Its translation: CASSYSGQPQHF. This rearrangement joins TRBV6-2 or TRBV6-3 to TRBJ1-5; D gene uncertain. Trimming cost V 2 bases and J 7 bases, with 6 bases left between them. This CDR3 is built from 12 residues. The germline gives CDR1 MNHEY, CDR2 SVGEGT.

This clonotype has only a few counts. The chain recombines TRBV7-2 with TRBJ2-7; 8 bases match TRBD1. Per the germline V gene, CDR1 is SGHTA and CDR2 is FQGNSA. V shed 4 bases, J shed 3 bases, and the junction held 5 bases outside the gene matches. This CDR3 is 14 amino acids long. The DNA for the CDR3 is TGTGCCAGCAGCTACTACGGACAGGGCTACGAGCAGTACGTC. The encoded protein is CASSYYGQGYEQYV.

The chain employs TRBV5-1 and TRBJ2-7; 9 bases match TRBD1. The CDR3 sequence is 18 residues long. V lost 0 bases to trimming and J lost 3 bases; unmatched junction nucleotides: 13. Germline values: CDR1 SGHRS, CDR2 YFSETQ. Here the CDR3 reads CASSLDTRWDRDYYEQYV. The CDR3 DNA is TGCGCCAGCAGCTTGGATACCCGGTGGGACAGGGATTACTACGAGCAGTACGTC.

This chain links TRBV7-9 with TRBJ1-1; D gene ambiguous. Trimming pared 5 bases from V and 13 bases from J, leaving 17 bases between. This CDR3 comprises 12 residues. CDR1 and CDR2 from the germline V gene are SEHNR and FQNEAQ (reference sequence). The CDR3: CASSGLGSRDFF. DNA of the CDR3: TGTGCCAGCAGCGGGTTGGGTAGCCGGGATTTCTTT.

This clonotype was picked up a small number of times. J is TRBJ1-1 and V is TRBV6-2 or TRBV6-3; 7 bases agree with TRBD1. Trimming at V came to 5 bases and at J to 6 bases, leaving 9 bases not matched to a gene. Germline V lookup: CDR1 MNHEY, CDR2 SVGEGT. The CDR3 is made up of 14 amino acids. The CDR3 region has the DNA TGTGCCAGCAGTCCCACCGACAGGGCCGCTGAAGCTTTCTTT. It translates to CASSPTDRAAEAFF.

CDR3 nucleotides: TGTGCCAGCAGCTTGTTCGGAAACACTGAAGCTTTCTTT. Residues: CASSLFGNTEAFF. The V and J genes are TRBV5-8 and TRBJ1-1; D unresolved. V was pared by 1 base and J by 2 bases, with 6 bases between. This CDR3 is built from 13 residues. In germline, CDR1 is SGHTS, CDR2 YDEGEE.

In this sample, this clonotype turned up a few times. The chain carries TRBV29-1 and TRBJ2-3; 8 bases align to TRBD1. V was clipped by 8 bases and J by 5 bases; unmatched bases: 9. Germline CDR1 is SQVTM and CDR2 is ANQGSEA. The CDR3 is made up of 13 amino acids. The CDR3 sequence is CSTMTGDVDTQYF. The DNA for the CDR3 is TGCAGCACCATGACAGGGGATGTAGATACGCAGTATTTT.

This clonotype was seen just once. This chain uses TRBV2 with TRBJ2-7; TRBD2 matches 12 bases. Trimming cost V 1 base and J 3 bases; bases outside gene matches: 1. Germline assignment: CDR1 SNHLY and CDR2 FYNNEI. The length of the CDR3 is 15 residues. The DNA of the CDR3 is TGTGCCAGCAGTGAAGGACTAGCGGGGGTCTACGAGCAGTACGTC. This codes for CASSEGLAGVYEQYV.

The rearrangement joins TRBV28 to TRBJ2-5; 10 nucleotides align to TRBD1. CDR1 is MDHEN and CDR2 is SYDVKM in the germline V gene. Trimming took 8 bases from V and 4 from J; bases not matched to a gene: 7. The CDR3 runs 14 residues. The CDR3 DNA is TGTGCCAGCGCAGGACAGGGGGGTTCAGAGACCCAGTACTTC. This gives the protein CASAGQGGSETQYF.

The table lists this clonotype with many counts. V usage is TRBV4-3 and J usage is TRBJ2-5; D is undetermined. The V gene lost 0 bases and the J gene lost 0 bases, with 11 bases spanning the gap. The CDR3 is made up of 16 amino acids. Germline V gene data show CDR1 as LGHNA and CDR2 as YSLEER. For the CDR3, the DNA is TGCGCCAGCAGCCAAGATTGGGTCAGTAACCAAGAGACCCAGTACTTC. This sequence encodes CASSQDWVSNQETQYF.

This clonotype appeared a few times. The rearrangement links TRBV7-3 to TRBJ2-3; possibly TRBD1 for D (6 bases). This CDR3 has 15 amino acids. The germline gives CDR1 SGHTA, CDR2 FQGTGA. V lost 4 bases to trimming and J lost 0 bases, with 11 bases between them. DNA of the CDR3: TGTGCCAGCAGCTATGACAGGACTAGCACAGATACGCAGTATTTT. Translation gives CASSYDRTSTDTQYF.